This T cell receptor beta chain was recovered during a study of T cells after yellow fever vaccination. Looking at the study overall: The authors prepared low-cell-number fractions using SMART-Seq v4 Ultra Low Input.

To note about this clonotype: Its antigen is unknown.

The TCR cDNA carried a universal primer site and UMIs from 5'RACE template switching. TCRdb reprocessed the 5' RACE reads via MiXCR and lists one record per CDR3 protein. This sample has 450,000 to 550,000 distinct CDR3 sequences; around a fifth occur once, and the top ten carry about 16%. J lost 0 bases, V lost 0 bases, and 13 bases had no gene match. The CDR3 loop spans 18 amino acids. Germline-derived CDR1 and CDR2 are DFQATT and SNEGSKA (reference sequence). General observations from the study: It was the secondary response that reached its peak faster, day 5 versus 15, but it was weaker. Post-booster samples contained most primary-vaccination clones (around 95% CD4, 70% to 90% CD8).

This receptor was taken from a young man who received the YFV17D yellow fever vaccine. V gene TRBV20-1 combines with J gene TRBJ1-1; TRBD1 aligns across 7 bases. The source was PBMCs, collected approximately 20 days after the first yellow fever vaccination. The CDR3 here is CSARDPSGGGRVNTEAFF. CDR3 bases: TGCAGTGCTAGAGATCCGTCAGGGGGAGGTAGGGTGAACACTGAAGCTTTCTTT.